Reported below is one TCR beta chain. The antigen is undetermined. A much larger clone is a single base away; this may be a read error. Per the germline V gene, CDR1 is MRHNA and CDR2 is SNTAGT. The CDR3 is 14 amino acids. Trimming removed 4 bases at V and 6 bases at J, with 12 bases between. The sample is drawn from a study of molecular identifiers for immune sequencing clone quantification. General study findings and limits: Beyond 20 RNA copies, clones held over 99% of effector molecules, compared with under 1% in naive cells.

MiXCR was run by TCRdb on the PCR reads, yielding one entry per CDR3 protein. Among approximately 670,000 distinct CDR3 sequences listed, roughly 21% were seen once. This clonotype originated in a human donor in good health. Some libraries in this study had Jurkat cell RNA spiked in. The sample comprised naive CD8+ T cells from blood, with Jurkat cell RNA spiked in. Subset specified: FACS-sorted CD8+CD4-CCR7+CD45RA+ naive T cells. The chain joins TRBV6-4 to TRBJ2-2; D is possibly TRBD1 (6 bases). CDR3 protein: CASSGTGRPGELFF. DNA for the CDR3: TGTGCCAGCAGTGGCACAGGGCGTCCCGGGGAGCTGTTTTTT.